Reported below is one T cell receptor beta chain. What it binds is not known. Compared with germline, one end of the junction differs, possibly owing to a read error. Semi-nested PCR with Nested Universal Primer A followed constant-region reverse priming of full-length variable regions. MiXCR, run by TCRdb on the 5' RACE reads, gives a single entry per CDR3 protein. The data show thousands of distinct CDR3 sequences, with over 70% seen just once and under 3.5% held by the top ten. Study conclusions and caveats: Tumor Tregs overlapped most with tumor, then blood, naive CD4+ cells.

The germline gives CDR1 MNHNS, CDR2 SASEGT. CDR3 size: 12 residues. Purified naive CD4+ T cells were depleted of CD25+ Tregs. The sample was naive CD4+ T cells sorted from blood. Stated subset: naive CD4+ T cells, CD4+CD45RA+CD25-. J is TRBJ1-2 and V is TRBV6-1, with D hard to call. The TCR sequence derives from a female donor with breast cancer. CDR3 residues: CATSFPLGGYTF. CDR3 bases: TGTGCCACCAGTTTCCCGTTAGGAGGCTACACCTTC.